A selection of T cell receptor beta chains follows, all from one sample in a study of blood T cell repertoires in COVID-19. Repertoires were generated with immunoSEQ multiplex PCR, while TCRdb's copy carries only in-frame clones and drops some. The repertoire holds under 85,000 clones, with 83% as singletons. The sequenced sample was peripheral blood. Every receptor here comes from a middle-aged man with active COVID-19. The CDR3 runs from the conserved cysteine through the conserved F or W.

TRBJ1-5,TRBV19,17,CASSIGPGQTPPQPQHF
TRBJ2-2,TRBV21-1,14,CASILDSFTGELFF
TRBJ2-7,TRBV7-2,14,CASSVGLAAGEQYF
TRBJ2-1,TRBV27,19,CASSSIRGATSSSYNEQFF
TRBJ1-2,TRBV12-3/TRBV12-4,13,CASTGQGAGGYTF
TRBJ1-5,TRBV6-1,15,CASSEGPQGNQPQHF
TRBJ1-5,TRBV7-9,15,CASSREADFNQPQHF
TRBJ1-4,TRBV5-1,14,CASSSDGTAEKLFF
TRBJ2-7,TRBV4-3,15,CASSHGTSGSQEQYF
TRBJ2-1,TRBV9,14,CASGISGDYNEQFF
TRBJ2-3,TRBV4-2,18,CASSRAGLAGRGTDTQYF
TRBJ2-3,TRBV2,17,CASTEGGRRSFTDTQYF
TRBJ1-1,TRBV3-1/TRBV3-2,11,CASSTWTEAFF
TRBJ1-2,TRBV13,17,CASSLEGQGTPNYGYTF
TRBJ1-2,TRBV7-8,15,CASSPGQGGSQGYTF
TRBJ2-3,TRBV20-1,15,CSASRAGGLTDTQYF
TRBJ2-7,TRBV19,15,CASSVRTGEQGEQYF
TRBJ1-1,TRBV5-1,14,CASSDRRGNTEAFF
TRBJ1-6,TRBV2,15,CASLPDRGYNSPLHF
TRBJ2-6,TRBV9,16,CASSEERASGANVLTF
TRBJ1-2,TRBV6-5,14,CASSYGLANYGYTF
TRBJ1-1,TRBV7-8,15,CASRLGTAEGTEAFF
TRBJ2-3,TRBV28,15,CASSQRAGGTDTQYF
TRBJ1-1,TRBV30,14,CAWSPPSPMSRAFF
TRBJ2-5,TRBV5-5,15,CASSPPGLVQETQYF
TRBJ1-2,TRBV5-1,13,CASSLGQWDGYTF
TRBJ2-5,TRBV6-1,18,CASSGGLAGGPREETQYF
TRBJ2-7,TRBV7-8,15,CASSSRQGDLYEQYF
TRBJ2-7,TRBV7-2,14,CASTVGRESYEQYF
TRBJ2-3,TRBV9,17,CASSVGGRGGIPDTQYF
TRBJ1-5,TRBV2,15,CASSPRAGMNQPQHF
TRBJ2-1,TRBV7-9,15,CASSPSRGGDNEQFF
TRBJ1-2,TRBV9,13,CASSVTGFEGYTF
TRBJ1-3,TRBV3-1/TRBV3-2,15,CASSQDLTPGNTIYF
TRBJ2-7,TRBV11-2,12,CASSSTGGEQYF
TRBJ1-1,TRBV5-1,16,CASSLEATGGGTEAFF
TRBJ2-7,TRBV6-6,15,CASSSGGAASYEQYF
TRBJ1-2,TRBV19,14,CASSTGGYDYGYTF
TRBJ1-1,TRBV6-6,13,CAAAWGGNTEAFF
TRBJ2-7,TRBV28,16,CASSTDRGASNYEQYF
TRBJ1-5,TRBV5-8,14,CASSLVGVNQPQHF
TRBJ2-1,TRBV18,16,CASSPNSPSSYNEQFF
TRBJ1-1,TRBV19,15,CASSIRTGQRTEAFF
TRBJ1-1,TRBV5-1,14,CASSTSGGNTEAFF
TRBJ2-7,TRBV27,18,CASTYPRDRGPPWYEQYF
TRBJ2-7,TRBV5-1,15,CASSLWTGGSSEQYF
TRBJ1-5,TRBV19,13,CASSRLEAQPQHF
TRBJ2-5,TRBV28,14,CASSRGGTLETQYF
TRBJ2-7,TRBV18,15,CASSIGGTGTYEQYF
TRBJ2-3,TRBV7-8,19,CASSFFSPLAGGGSDTQYF
TRBJ2-3,TRBV28,14,CASSLTGGPDTQYF
TRBJ1-5,TRBV28,13,CASSLLTGTPQHF
TRBJ1-3,TRBV7-2,12,CASSLYQATIYF
TRBJ1-1,TRBV18,15,CASSPEAGENTEAFF